The present entry profiles one TCR beta chain with its context. The data derive from a study of blood T cell repertoires in COVID-19. Whole-study context: Some COVID-19 samples were acute and others convalescent; all came from the United States, Italy and Spain.

Per the germline V gene, CDR1 is DFQATT and CDR2 is SNEGSKA (reference sequence). V was clipped by 3 bases and J by 3 bases; unmatched bases: 7. The CDR3 loop spans 17 amino acids. In the source study's methods: From reference gene primer amplification, estimates of nucleated cell counts were derived. Clones were sequenced by immunoSEQ multiplex PCR, and TCRdb holds only the in-frame ones, with some missing. That table is the source of V, J and clone size, and D and trimming were worked out from the DNA. The table has more than 200,000 clones, about 87% seen once. One Seattle source followed patients from active infection through their disease course.

V gene TRBV20-1 combines with J gene TRBJ2-6; TRBD1 matches 11 bases. This sequence originates from a woman aged 55-69 years with COVID-19, enrolled during active disease. The sequencing input was peripheral blood. This CDR3 reads CSASWDRGSFGANVLTF. The CDR3 nucleotides are TGCAGTGCTAGTTGGGACAGGGGGTCTTTTGGGGCCAACGTCCTGACTTTC.